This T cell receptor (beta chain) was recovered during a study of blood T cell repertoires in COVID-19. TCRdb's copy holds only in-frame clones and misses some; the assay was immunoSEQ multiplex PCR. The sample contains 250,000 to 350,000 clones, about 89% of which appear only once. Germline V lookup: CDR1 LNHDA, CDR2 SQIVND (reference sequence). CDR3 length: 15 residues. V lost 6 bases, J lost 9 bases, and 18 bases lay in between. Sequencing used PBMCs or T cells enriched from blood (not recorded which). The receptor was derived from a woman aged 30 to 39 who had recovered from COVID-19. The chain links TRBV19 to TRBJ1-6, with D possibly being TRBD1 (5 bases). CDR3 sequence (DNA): TGTGCCAGTAGAACTGTAGACAGAGGTAGTTCACCCCTCCACTTT. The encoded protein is CASRTVDRGSSPLHF.